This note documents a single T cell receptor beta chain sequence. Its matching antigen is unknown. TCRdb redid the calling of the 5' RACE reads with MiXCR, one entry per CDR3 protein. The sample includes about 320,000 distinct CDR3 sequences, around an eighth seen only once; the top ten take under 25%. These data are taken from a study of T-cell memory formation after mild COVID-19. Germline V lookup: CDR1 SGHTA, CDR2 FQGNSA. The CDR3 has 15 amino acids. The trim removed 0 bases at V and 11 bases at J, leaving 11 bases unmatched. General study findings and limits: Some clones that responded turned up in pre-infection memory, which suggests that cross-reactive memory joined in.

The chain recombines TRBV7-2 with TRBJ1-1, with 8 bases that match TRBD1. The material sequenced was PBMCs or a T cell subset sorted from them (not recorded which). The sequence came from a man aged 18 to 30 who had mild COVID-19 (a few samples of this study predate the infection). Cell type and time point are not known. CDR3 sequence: CASSLARRGPGGAFF. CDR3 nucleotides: TGTGCCAGCAGCTTAGCGCGCAGGGGGCCTGGTGGGGCTTTCTTT.